This T cell receptor beta chain appears in the sequencing data of a study of blood T cell repertoires in COVID-19. In the study overall: COVID-19 samples collected from the United States, Italy and Spain covered acute and convalescent phases. Sources were T cells, B-cell-depleted T cells, or PBMCs; the material itself was cDNA or gDNA.

In the original processing: Estimation of nucleated cell counts was performed using reference gene primer amplification. Sequenced by immunoSEQ multiplex PCR; TCRdb stores in-frame clones only, minus some. V and J calls and clone size are as listed in that table; D and trimming were resolved from the DNA. The sample contains fewer than 150,000 clones, 88% of which appear only once. This CDR3 contains 12 residues. Looked up from germline, CDR1 is SQVTM and CDR2 is ANQGSEA. V gave up 4 bases and J gave up 7 bases, with 11 bases separating them. Sequenced: peripheral blood. This clonotype was obtained from a woman aged 50 to 65 with active or convalescent COVID-19. The rearrangement joins TRBV29-1 to TRBJ2-1; D may be TRBD2 (7 bases). CDR3 protein: CSVARGGNEQFF. CDR3 nucleotides: TGCAGCGTTGCAAGGGGGGGTAATGAGCAGTTCTTC.